These 14 T cell receptor beta chains were all obtained from the same sample, sequenced in a study of early T cells in non-severe SARS-CoV-2 infection. TCRdb re-called the 5' RACE reads with MiXCR, one entry per CDR3 protein. The sample lists tens of thousands of distinct CDR3 sequences, more than 5.5% occurring once. The sequencing used whole blood, collected at baseline. The source of these receptors is an adult who was a healthcare worker with PCR-confirmed SARS-CoV-2 infection or an uninfected control (not recorded which).

The CDR3 coding sequence is TGTGCCAGCAGCTCGTCCGGGGGACAGGGCCTTGTAGGGTACTTC. This codes for CASSSSGGQGLVGYF. The chain carries TRBV5-6 and TRBJ2-5; 9 bases align to TRBD1. This CDR3 region has 15 residues. The V and J ends lost 3 bases and 13 bases, in that order; junction bases with no gene match: 16. CDR1 and CDR2 from the germline V gene are SGHDT and YYEEEE. The entire variable domain, with the rest obtained from reference TRBV5-6 and TRBJ2-5, is as follows: DAGVTQSPTHLIKTRGQQVTLRCSPKSGHDTVSWYQQALGQGPQFIFQYYEEEERQRGNFPDRFSGHQFPNYSSELNVNALLLGDSALYLCASSSSGGQGLVGYFGPGTRLLVL.

This clonotype was recorded at least ten times. The chain is built from TRBV5-1 and TRBJ1-5, with D unresolved. V was shortened by 0 bases and J by 7 bases, with 14 bases between the two germline ends. The CDR3 length is 15 residues. In germline, CDR1 is SGHRS, CDR2 YFSETQ. CDR3 in DNA: TGCGCCAGCAGCTTGGTTCCCTCTTCGGGGCAGCCCCAGCATTTT. It translates to CASSLVPSSGQPQHF.

This clonotype was observed at least ten times. V is TRBV28 and J is TRBJ1-5; 8 nucleotides align to TRBD1. With 5 bases clipped from V and 3 bases from J, the junction kept 9 bases outside the gene matches. Germline loops: CDR1 MDHEN, CDR2 SYDVKM. CDR3 length: 16 amino acids. CDR3 in amino acids: CASSPTGGIPNQPQHF. The CDR3, as DNA: TGTGCCAGCAGTCCCACAGGGGGTATTCCCAATCAGCCCCAGCATTTT.

CDR3 loop: CASSVGTGDFTFGYTF. As DNA, the CDR3 is TGTGCCAGCAGCGTCGGGACAGGGGATTTCACATTTGGCTACACCTTC. The V gene is TRBV5-4, the J gene TRBJ1-2, with TRBD1 matching 10 bases. Trimming at V came to 4 bases and at J to 7 bases, leaving 13 bases not matched to a gene. The CDR3 extends over 16 amino acids. CDR1 is SGHNT and CDR2 is YYREEE in the germline V gene (reference sequence).

V is TRBV10-2 and J is TRBJ2-1, with unresolved D. The V end lost 8 bases, the J end lost 0 bases, and 23 bases lay between the germline ends. The length of the CDR3 is 18 residues. The germline gives CDR1 WSHSY, CDR2 SAAADI. The CDR3 is CASQVLLNSPSSYNEQFF. The CDR3, as DNA: TGCGCCAGCCAGGTTCTACTAAATTCCCCTAGCTCCTACAATGAGCAGTTCTTC.

Concerning this clonotype itself: A much larger clone is a single base away; this may be a read error. This sequence joins TRBV20-1 and TRBJ2-7, with a possible D match to TRBD2 (7 bases). V lost 6 bases and J lost 5, with 20 bases in between. The CDR3 has 14 amino acids. Germline CDR1 is DFQATT and CDR2 is SNEGSKA (reference sequence). CDR3 DNA: TGCAGTGCCCCCAGGGGAGGGTCTGCCCACGAGCAGTACTTC. As protein: CSAPRGGSAHEQYF.

This clonotype was counted many times. The rearrangement uses TRBV28 and TRBJ1-1; no definite D call. The germline V gene has CDR1 MDHEN and CDR2 SYDVKM. The CDR3 consists of 13 residues. V was shortened by 5 bases and J by 3 bases, with 10 bases between the two germline ends. CDR3 loop: CASSRVWYTEAFF. Written as DNA, the CDR3 is TGTGCCAGCAGTCGGGTTTGGTACACTGAAGCTTTCTTT.

The chain carries TRBV7-3 and TRBJ1-6, with D unresolved. There are 13 residues in the CDR3. Germline V gives CDR1 SGHTA, CDR2 FQGTGA. The V gene lost 2 bases and the J gene lost 4 bases, with 3 bases spanning the gap. This CDR3 reads CASSLGYNSPLHF. Here the CDR3 DNA reads TGTGCCAGCAGCTTAGGGTATAATTCACCCCTCCACTTT.

This clonotype was seen ten or more times. The rearrangement links TRBV6-5 to TRBJ2-1; D gene ambiguous. The V gene's germline CDR1 is MNHEY and CDR2 SVGAGI. Trimming removed 2 bases from V and 2 bases from J, with 4 bases in between. CDR3 length: 13 amino acids. The CDR3 spells CASSYGTYNEQFF. The CDR3 DNA reads TGTGCCAGCAGTTACGGCACCTACAATGAGCAGTTCTTC.

In its sample, this clonotype was seen many times. The V call is TRBV3-1, the J call TRBJ2-2; D possibly corresponds to TRBD1 (6 bases). Trimming removed 4 bases from V and 5 bases from J, with 11 bases in between. In germline, CDR1 is LGHDT, CDR2 YNNKEL (reference sequence). This CDR3 is built from 14 residues. The CDR3 nucleotides read TGTGCCAGCAGCCGAACAGGGTGGACCGGGGAGCTGTTTTTT. Its protein is CASSRTGWTGELFF.

To note about this clonotype: This may be a read error, as it is one base from a much larger clone. This sequence joins TRBV13 and TRBJ1-4, with 9 positions matching TRBD1. V was clipped by 5 bases and J by 5 bases; unmatched bases: 9. This CDR3 is built from 16 residues. Germline-derived CDR1 and CDR2 are PRHDT and FYEKMQ (reference sequence). The CDR3 here is CASSLIDGQGNEKLFF. The CDR3 DNA sequence: TGTGCCAGCAGCCTCATAGACGGACAGGGGAATGAAAAACTGTTTTTT.

The chain has TRBV7-2 and TRBJ2-3; 13 positions match TRBD2. V lost 9 bases to trimming and J lost 4 bases; unmatched junction nucleotides: 7. The germline V gene encodes CDR1 SGHTA and CDR2 FQGNSA. CDR3 length equals 15 residues. CDR3 nucleotide sequence: TGTGCCAGTTCCTCACTAGCGGGAGGGCCAGATACGCAGTATTTT. Its translation is CASSSLAGGPDTQYF.

This clonotype showed up just a few times. The chain joins TRBV7-9 to TRBJ1-5, with D perhaps matching TRBD1 (6 bases). Trimming removed 5 bases from V and 4 bases from J, with 12 bases in between. The length of the CDR3 is 14 residues. CDR1 and CDR2 from the germline V gene are SEHNR and FQNEAQ (reference sequence). CDR3 protein: CASSRTANNQPQHF. Here the CDR3 DNA reads TGTGCCAGCAGCCGGACAGCCAATAATCAGCCCCAGCATTTT.

This clonotype was seen many times. The rearrangement uses TRBV10-1 and TRBJ1-5; D remains unclear. The CDR3 loop spans 15 amino acids. The V gene lost 2 bases and the J gene lost 4 bases, with 12 bases spanning the gap. Germline CDR1 is WNHNN and CDR2 is SYGVQD (reference sequence). The CDR3, as DNA: TGCGCCAGCAGTGAGAGCTTAGGGCCAAATCAGCCCCAGCATTTT. This encodes CASSESLGPNQPQHF.